There are a few counts of the clone carrying this T cell receptor (beta chain). Antigen: not known. From germline, CDR1 is LGHNA and CDR2 YSLEER. With V trimmed by 1 base and J by 4 bases, 15 bases remained unmatched. This CDR3 comprises 20 residues. This sample was taken from a study of response to subunit inactivated influenza vaccine. TCRdb analysed the RT-PCR reads with MiXCR anew, one entry per CDR3 protein. The table lists about 500,000 distinct CDR3 sequences, 16% of them singletons. Study-wide results and caveats: Only a handful of new T cells, the authors suggested, are recruited with each seasonal influenza vaccination.

The TCR sequence derives from a man between 45 and 75 years old who received an inactivated influenza vaccine. The genes are TRBV4-3 and TRBJ2-3; 12 nucleotides agree with TRBD2. This specimen consisted of CD4+ T cells sorted from PBMCs, obtained around 2 years after vaccination. The CDR3 DNA is TGCGCCAGCAGCCAAGTTAGATCTAGCGGGAGGGCCTCTCGCGCAGATACGCAGTATTTT. This codes for CASSQVRSSGRASRADTQYF.